These 15 T cell receptor beta chains were all obtained from the same sample, sequenced in a study of CD8 T cells in Susac syndrome. When the RNA was reverse transcribed, random hexamers were used with an input of about 0.5 to 1 ug. TCRdb called the immunoSEQ multiplex PCR reads again in MiXCR, with one record for every CDR3 protein. The table lists a few hundred thousand distinct CDR3 sequences, approximately 91% of them singletons, with around 0.18% in the top ten. The sequenced material came from CD8+ T cells from PBMCs. These receptors were collected from a human donor with multiple sclerosis.

The CDR3 sequence is CASSLKWGLQETQYF. Written as DNA, the CDR3 is TGTGCCAGCAGTTTAAAGTGGGGGTTGCAAGAGACCCAGTACTTC. V is TRBV28 and J is TRBJ2-5; D tentatively reads TRBD1 or TRBD2 (5 bases each). CDR1 and CDR2 (germline): MDHEN, SYDVKM. This CDR3 contains 15 residues. With 2 bases removed from V and 2 bases from J, the gap between germline ends came to 12 bases.

This clonotype was detected once. The chain is built from TRBV28 and TRBJ1-1; no clear D gene. Germline-derived CDR1 and CDR2 are MDHEN and SYDVKM. V lost 5 bases to trimming and J lost 3 bases, with 10 bases between them. The CDR3 has 13 amino acids. The CDR3: CASSARGDTEAFF. CDR3 nucleotide sequence: TGTGCCAGCAGTGCTAGAGGTGACACTGAAGCTTTCTTT.

Comments on this clonotype: Relative to the germline gene, one junction end is altered; a read error may explain this. This sequence joins TRBV13 and TRBJ2-5; the match to TRBD2 covers 8 bases. This CDR3 is built from 14 residues. From germline, CDR1 is PRHDT and CDR2 FYEKMQ (reference sequence). The CDR3 here is CASSLGLAGGTQYF. CDR3 DNA: TGTGCCAGCAGCCTAGGACTAGCCGGCGGGACCCAGTACTTC. The entire variable domain, with the rest obtained from reference TRBV13 and TRBJ2-5, is as follows: AAGVIQSPRHLIKEKRETATLKCYPIPRHDTVYWYQQGPGQDPQFLISFYEKMQSDKGSIPDRFSAQQFSDYHSELNMSSLELGDSALYFCASSLGLAGGTQYFGPGTRLLVL.

The chain uses TRBV29-1 and TRBJ1-2; D is ambiguous. Looked up from germline, CDR1 is SQVTM and CDR2 is ANQGSEA. V shed 0 bases and J shed 4 bases, with 12 bases lying between them. This CDR3 has 14 amino acids. For the CDR3, the DNA is TGCAGCGTTGAAGATCGGGGAGGTATCTATGGCTACACCTTC. Amino acids: CSVEDRGGIYGYTF.

The chain recombines TRBV10-3 with TRBJ2-7; 9 bases agree with TRBD1. CDR1 is ENHRY and CDR2 is SYGVKD in the germline V gene. With 10 bases clipped from V and 2 bases from J, the junction kept 6 bases outside the gene matches. This CDR3 has 13 residues. This chain's CDR3 is CASGTGSPYEQYF. CDR3 DNA: TGTGCCAGCGGGACAGGGTCCCCCTACGAGCAGTACTTC.

The rearrangement joins TRBV5-6 to TRBJ1-1; 7 bases are shared with TRBD1. Losses at the gene ends were 1 base for V and 5 bases for J; bases not matched to a gene: 5. Germline CDR1 is SGHDT and CDR2 is YYEEEE. CDR3 size: 14 residues. The CDR3 is CASSLRQGGTEAFF. DNA of the CDR3: TGTGCCAGCAGCTTGAGACAGGGTGGGACTGAAGCTTTCTTT.

The V and J genes are TRBV7-6 and TRBJ2-2; TRBD1 matches 9 bases. Germline V gene lookup returns CDR1 SGHVS and CDR2 FNYEAQ. The CDR3 sequence is 17 residues long. J lost 7 bases, V lost 0 bases, and 9 bases had no gene match. The CDR3 protein is CASSLAVRGQGIGELFF. CDR3 coding DNA: TGTGCCAGCAGCTTAGCGGTTCGAGGACAGGGGATCGGGGAGCTGTTTTTT.

This clonotype was seen a few times. The CDR3: CSVETDTQYF. Here the CDR3 DNA reads TGCAGCGTTGAAACAGATACGCAGTATTTT. The rearrangement joins TRBV29-1 to TRBJ2-3; no clear D. Germline V gene data show CDR1 as SQVTM and CDR2 as ANQGSEA. Trimming cost V 2 bases and J 3 bases, with 0 bases left between them. The length of the CDR3 is 10 residues.

The chain's CDR3 is CASSFFTGGGTDTQYF. The CDR3 DNA sequence: TGTGCCAGCAGCTTTTTTACGGGGGGAGGCACAGATACGCAGTATTTT. The chain combines TRBV11-2 with TRBJ2-3, with TRBD2 matching 7 bases. The CDR3 length is 16 residues. Looked up from germline, CDR1 is SGHAT and CDR2 is FQNNGV. J lost 1 base, V lost 3 bases, and 7 bases had no gene match.

CDR3 bases: TGTGCCACCAGCCCTATCGGGGGCGGGGTGAGCTCCTACGAGCAGTACTTC. This codes for CATSPIGGGVSSYEQYF. The chain couples TRBV15 to TRBJ2-7, with D possibly being TRBD1 or TRBD2 (6 bases each). Trimming took 5 bases from V and 0 from J, leaving 20 bases between them. The CDR3 covers 17 residues. CDR1 is LNHNV, CDR2 YYDKDF, per germline (reference sequence).

V and J are TRBV4-1 and TRBJ2-1; D is possibly TRBD1 (6 bases). Germline V gene lookup returns CDR1 MGHRA and CDR2 YSYEKL. The CDR3 is 17 residues long. V lost 2 bases, J lost 4 bases, and 18 bases lay in between. The CDR3 DNA sequence: TGCGCCAGCAGCCAATCTAGTCGGGACATCCATTACAATGAGCAGTTCTTC. The encoded protein is CASSQSSRDIHYNEQFF.

This clonotype was observed a handful of times. The rearrangement uses TRBV19 and TRBJ2-3; D not resolved. V was pared by 6 bases and J by 5 bases, with 9 bases between. The CDR3 is 12 residues long. Germline CDR1 and CDR2: LNHDA and SQIVND (reference sequence). The CDR3 sequence is CASSHNRDTQYF. Here the CDR3 DNA reads TGTGCCAGTAGCCACAACCGAGATACGCAGTATTTT.

The J gene is TRBJ2-7, the V gene TRBV28, with 10 positions matching TRBD2. Looked up from germline, CDR1 is MDHEN and CDR2 is SYDVKM. CDR3 length equals 14 residues. Germline trimming cut 5 bases from V and 5 bases from J; bases unmatched to any gene: 6. In DNA form, the CDR3 reads TGTGCCAGCAGTCTAGCGGGAGAGATCGACGAGCAGTACTTC. Encoded protein: CASSLAGEIDEQYF.

The chain links TRBV20-1 to TRBJ2-7; 11 bases are a match to TRBD2. After removal of 5 bases from V and 2 bases from J, the junction contained 17 bases not matched to a gene. Per the germline V gene, CDR1 is DFQATT and CDR2 is SNEGSKA (reference sequence). The CDR3 is made up of 18 amino acids. CDR3: CSAGLLTSGTFGTYEQYF. The CDR3, as DNA: TGCAGTGCTGGTCTCCTGACTAGCGGGACATTTGGGACCTACGAGCAGTACTTC.

The chain uses TRBV23-1 and TRBJ1-1; TRBD1 is a possible D gene (5 bases). TRBV23-1 carries the ORF label, with uncertain function. Trimming cost V 4 bases and J 8 bases, with 17 bases left between them. The CDR3 consists of 14 residues. The CDR3 spells CASSRHMGVIEAFF. CDR3 coding DNA: TGCGCCAGCAGTCGCCACATGGGGGTTATAGAAGCTTTCTTT.